This T cell receptor (beta chain) was captured in a study of blood T cell repertoires in COVID-19. Turning to the study itself: Material from acute and convalescent COVID-19 was sourced from the United States, Italy and Spain. PBMCs, B-cell-depleted T cells, or T cells were the source of the cDNA or gDNA that made up the material.

Clones were read by immunoSEQ multiplex PCR, and TCRdb kept only the in-frame ones, dropping some. This table has about 180,000 clones, 85% to 90% appearing once. V was clipped by 6 bases and J by 2 bases; unmatched bases: 11. Per the germline V gene, CDR1 is MDHEN and CDR2 is SYDVKM. The CDR3 spans 18 residues. Those enrolled, adults aged about 18 to 95 years, came from some 25 US areas. The V and J genes are TRBV28 and TRBJ1-5; the match to TRBD1 covers 12 bases. The sequence came from a woman in her 40s with acute COVID-19. Input material: PBMCs or T cells enriched from blood (not recorded which). Written as DNA, the CDR3 is TGTGCCAGCAGCTCGACGGGACAGGGGGCAGGAGGCAATCAGCCCCAGCATTTT. This encodes CASSSTGQGAGGNQPQHF.